These 18 T cell receptor beta chains share one sample of origin, sequenced in a study of Tregs in tolerant kidney transplant recipients. The protocol was immunoSEQ multiplex PCR, while the TCRdb copy is restricted to in-frame clones and leaves out a portion. The table records approximately 43,000 clones, 75% to 95% of them present only once. The sample consisted of Tregs from blood. The receptors were gathered from a human donor in good health.

This clone has more than one count but fewer than ten. J is TRBJ2-7 and V is TRBV10-3, with TRBD1 matching over 9 bases. The CDR3 runs 13 residues. The V gene end was trimmed by 1 base and the J gene end by 9 bases; junction bases not matched to a gene: 4. Germline values: CDR1 ENHRY, CDR2 SYGVKD. CDR3: CAISEWGQGTQYF. The CDR3 coding sequence is TGTGCCATCAGTGAGTGGGGACAGGGCACGCAGTACTTC.

The V and J genes are TRBV9 and TRBJ1-3, with a possible D match to TRBD1 (6 bases). V lost 4 bases, J lost 2 bases, and 10 bases lay in between. This CDR3 region has 14 residues. Per germline, CDR1 SGDLS and CDR2 YYNGEE. In DNA form, the CDR3 reads TGTGCCAGCAGCCGGGGGGCACCTGGAAACACCATATATTTT. Encoded protein: CASSRGAPGNTIYF.

This clone is a singleton in its sample. The CDR3, as DNA: TGTGCCACGCACCAAGACGGAAATCCGTACGAGCAGTACTTC. Its translation: CATHQDGNPYEQYF. This chain joins TRBV6-5 and TRBJ2-7; D gene ambiguous. This CDR3 region has 14 residues. The germline V and J ends were trimmed by 10 bases and 4 bases, with 20 bases remaining between them. Germline-derived CDR1 and CDR2 are MNHEY and SVGAGI.

This chain links TRBV7-9 with TRBJ2-5, with TRBD2 as a possible D gene (6 bases). Looked up from germline, CDR1 is SEHNR and CDR2 is FQNEAQ (reference sequence). This CDR3 region has 16 residues. The germline V and J ends were trimmed by 4 bases and 5 bases, with 20 bases remaining between them. The CDR3 DNA follows: TGTGCCAGCAGCTCGAGGGGACTTAGGTTGGGGGAGACCCAGTACTTC. Its protein is CASSSRGLRLGETQYF.

The CDR3 reads CASREVAGGAYEQYF. The CDR3 DNA reads TGCGCCAGCCGCGAGGTAGCGGGGGGGGCCTACGAGCAGTACTTC. The chain employs TRBV4-1 and TRBJ2-7; 11 bases match TRBD2. The junction had 8 bases not matched to a gene; V was cut back by 8 bases and J by 2 bases. The length of the CDR3 is 15 residues. Germline V lookup: CDR1 MGHRA, CDR2 YSYEKL.

The chain employs TRBV10-1 and TRBJ2-3; no firm D call. Germline-derived CDR1 and CDR2 are WNHNN and SYGVQD (reference sequence). V was trimmed by 6 bases and J by 6 bases, leaving 13 bases between them. The CDR3 has 13 residues. CDR3 protein: CASSHDFPDTQYF. The CDR3 nucleotides read TGCGCCAGCAGCCACGACTTTCCCGATACGCAGTATTTT.

The chain has TRBV19 and TRBJ1-2; the match to TRBD1 covers 9 bases. Per germline, CDR1 LNHDA and CDR2 SQIVND (reference sequence). V was pared by 5 bases and J by 2 bases, with 6 bases of the junction left unmatched. This CDR3 has 15 amino acids. The CDR3 protein is CASSGTGQRNYGYTF. In DNA, the CDR3 is TGTGCCAGTAGTGGGACAGGGCAGAGGAACTATGGCTACACCTTC.

CDR3 sequence (DNA): TGTGCCAGCAGGGGGGGACAAGGAGCGAACACCGGGGAGCTGTTTTTT. Residues: CASRGGQGANTGELFF. The V and J genes are TRBV9 and TRBJ2-2; either TRBD1 or TRBD2 may supply D (6 bases each). CDR3 length equals 16 residues. Germline assignment: CDR1 SGDLS and CDR2 YYNGEE. The V end was cut by 5 bases, the J end by 0 bases, with 14 bases between.

This clone was seen only once. V usage is TRBV7-6 and J usage is TRBJ1-5, with D perhaps matching TRBD1 (5 bases). Germline CDR1 reads SGHVS; CDR2 reads FNYEAQ. V lost 6 bases and J lost 13, with 19 bases in between. The length of the CDR3 is 13 residues. The CDR3 here is CASSPGRTAGQHF. CDR3 nucleotides: TGTGCCAGCAGTCCGGGACGGACCGCTGGGCAGCATTTT.

This sequence joins TRBV19 and TRBJ2-7, with a tentative D call TRBD1 (5 bases). The V end was cut by 3 bases, the J end by 7 bases, with 7 bases between. The CDR3 is made up of 11 amino acids. The germline gives CDR1 LNHDA, CDR2 SQIVND (reference sequence). This chain's CDR3 is CASSIKGEQYF. As DNA, the CDR3 is TGTGCCAGTAGTATTAAGGGGGAGCAGTACTTC.

The chain carries TRBV19 and TRBJ2-2, with D maybe TRBD1 (6 bases). The CDR3 length is 16 residues. V was pared by 1 base and J by 4 bases, with 13 bases between. The germline CDR1 and CDR2 sequences are LNHDA and SQIVND (reference sequence). This CDR3 reads CASSIVTGWFTGELFF. The DNA for the CDR3 is TGTGCCAGTAGTATAGTTACAGGGTGGTTCACCGGGGAGCTGTTTTTT.

Only a few counts were recorded for this clone. The genes are TRBV9 and TRBJ2-5; the match to TRBD1 covers 11 bases. Germline lookup yields CDR1 SGDLS and CDR2 YYNGEE. The CDR3 spans 14 residues. Unmatched junction bases numbered 2, after V lost 3 bases and J lost 4 bases. CDR3 loop: CASSAGQGAETQYF. In nucleotides, the CDR3 is TGTGCCAGCAGCGCCGGACAGGGGGCAGAGACCCAGTACTTC.

The gene calls are TRBV5-1 and TRBJ1-1; D is perhaps TRBD1 (5 bases). The germline V gene encodes CDR1 SGHRS and CDR2 YFSETQ. The CDR3 consists of 15 residues. V lost 0 bases and J lost 0, with 9 bases in between. The CDR3: CASSLEYRLNTEAFF. Here the CDR3 DNA reads TGCGCCAGCAGCTTGGAGTACAGGTTGAACACTGAAGCTTTCTTT.

J is TRBJ2-2 and V is TRBV4-1; no definite D call. The germline CDR1 and CDR2 sequences are MGHRA and YSYEKL. The CDR3 is made up of 15 amino acids. Trimming removed 0 bases from V and 4 bases from J, with 9 bases in between. The CDR3 bases are TGCGCCAGCAGCCAAGATAATAGGGCCACCGGGGAGCTGTTTTTT. This encodes CASSQDNRATGELFF.

In DNA, the CDR3 is TGTGCCAGTAGTATTGCAGTTACCGGCTCTGGAAACACCATATATTTT. This codes for CASSIAVTGSGNTIYF. The chain recombines TRBV19 with TRBJ1-3; D is ambiguous. CDR3 size: 16 residues. Trimming shortened V by 3 bases and J by 0 bases, and 12 bases separated the two germline ends. In germline, CDR1 is LNHDA, CDR2 SQIVND (reference sequence).

This chain joins TRBV30 and TRBJ2-7; perhaps TRBD2 as D (5 bases). Germline CDR1 is GTSNPN and CDR2 is SVGIG (reference sequence). Trimming took off 5 bases at V and 3 bases at J, with 17 bases between the two ends. The CDR3 extends over 14 amino acids. CDR3 nucleotides: TGTGCCTGGGGGGAGAGTGACCGACTCTACGAGCAGTACTTC. Its translation: CAWGESDRLYEQYF.

The V gene is TRBV20-1, the J gene TRBJ1-2; the D is unclear. V was shortened by 6 bases and J by 4 bases, with 9 bases between the two germline ends. This CDR3 is 11 amino acids long. The V gene's germline CDR1 is DFQATT and CDR2 SNEGSKA (reference sequence). The CDR3 protein is CSARTSYGYTF. CDR3 nucleotides: TGCAGTGCCAGGACCTCCTATGGCTACACCTTC.

This rearrangement joins TRBV6-5 to TRBJ1-6; D unclear. This CDR3 region has 13 residues. The germline V gene has CDR1 MNHEY and CDR2 SVGAGI. The germline V and J ends were trimmed by 2 bases and 8 bases, with 7 bases remaining between them. The CDR3 nucleotides are TGTGCCAGCAGTTACGTCAGCTATTCACCCCTCCACTTT. It encodes CASSYVSYSPLHF.